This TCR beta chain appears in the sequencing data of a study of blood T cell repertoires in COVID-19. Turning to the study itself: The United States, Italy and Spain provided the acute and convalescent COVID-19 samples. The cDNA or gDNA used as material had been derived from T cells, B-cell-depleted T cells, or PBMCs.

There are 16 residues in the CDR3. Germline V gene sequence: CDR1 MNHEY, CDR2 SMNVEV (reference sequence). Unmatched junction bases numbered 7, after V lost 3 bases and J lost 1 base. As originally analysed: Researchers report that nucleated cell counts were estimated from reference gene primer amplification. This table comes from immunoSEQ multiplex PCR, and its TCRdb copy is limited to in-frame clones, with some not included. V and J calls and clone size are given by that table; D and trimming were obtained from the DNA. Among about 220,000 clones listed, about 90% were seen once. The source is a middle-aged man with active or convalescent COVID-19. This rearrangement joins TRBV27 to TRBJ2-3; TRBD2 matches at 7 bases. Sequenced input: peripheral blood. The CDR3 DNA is TGTGCCAGCAGTTTCTTGGCGGGAGACGGCACAGATACGCAGTATTTT. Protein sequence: CASSFLAGDGTDTQYF.